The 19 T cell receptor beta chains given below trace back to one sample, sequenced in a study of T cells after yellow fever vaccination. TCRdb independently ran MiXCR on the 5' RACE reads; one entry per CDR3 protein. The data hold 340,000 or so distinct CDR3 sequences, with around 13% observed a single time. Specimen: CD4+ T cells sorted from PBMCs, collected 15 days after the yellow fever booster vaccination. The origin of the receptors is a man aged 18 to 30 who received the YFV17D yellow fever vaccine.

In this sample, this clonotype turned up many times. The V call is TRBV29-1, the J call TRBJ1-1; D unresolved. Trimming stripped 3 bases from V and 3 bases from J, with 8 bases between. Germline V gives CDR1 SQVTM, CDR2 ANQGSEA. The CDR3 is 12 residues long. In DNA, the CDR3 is TGCAGCGTTGACGGGCAGTACACTGAAGCTTTCTTT. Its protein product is CSVDGQYTEAFF.

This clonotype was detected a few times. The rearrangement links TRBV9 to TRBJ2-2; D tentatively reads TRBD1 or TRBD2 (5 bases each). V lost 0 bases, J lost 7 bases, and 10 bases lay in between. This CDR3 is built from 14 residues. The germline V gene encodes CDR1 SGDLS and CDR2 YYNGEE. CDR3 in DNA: TGTGCCAGCAGCGTAGGAGGGGTCGGCGGGGAGCTGTTTTTT. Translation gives CASSVGGVGGELFF. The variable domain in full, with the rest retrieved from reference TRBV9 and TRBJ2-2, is DSGVTQTPKHLITATGQRVTLRCSPRSGDLSVYWYQQSLDQGLQFLIQYYNGEERAKGNILERFSAQQFPDLHSELNLSSLELGDSALYFCASSVGGVGGELFFGEGSRLTVL.

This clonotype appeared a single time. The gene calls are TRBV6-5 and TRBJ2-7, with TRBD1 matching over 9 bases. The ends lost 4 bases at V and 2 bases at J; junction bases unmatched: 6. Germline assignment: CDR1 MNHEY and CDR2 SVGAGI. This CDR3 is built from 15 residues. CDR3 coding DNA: TGTGCCAGCAGTTCCTCGAGACAGGGGGCCTACGAGCAGTACTTC. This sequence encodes CASSSSRQGAYEQYF.

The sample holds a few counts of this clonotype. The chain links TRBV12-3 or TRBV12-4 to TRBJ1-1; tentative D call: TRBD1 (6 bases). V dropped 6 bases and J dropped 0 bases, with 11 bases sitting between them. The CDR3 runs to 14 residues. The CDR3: CASSFRGMNTEAFF. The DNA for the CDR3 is TGTGCCAGCAGCTTCAGGGGTATGAACACTGAAGCTTTCTTT.

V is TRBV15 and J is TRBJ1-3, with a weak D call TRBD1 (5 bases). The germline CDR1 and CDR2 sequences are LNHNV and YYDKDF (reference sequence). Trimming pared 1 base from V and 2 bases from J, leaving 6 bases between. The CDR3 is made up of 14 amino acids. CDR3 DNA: TGTGCCACCAGCAGAGGGGACGCTGGAAACACCATATATTTT. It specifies CATSRGDAGNTIYF.

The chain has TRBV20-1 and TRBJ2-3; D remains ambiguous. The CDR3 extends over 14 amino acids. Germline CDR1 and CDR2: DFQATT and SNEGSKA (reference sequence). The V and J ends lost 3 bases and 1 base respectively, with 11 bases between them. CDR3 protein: CSASSPSRTDTQYF. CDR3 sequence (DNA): TGCAGTGCTAGTAGTCCCAGTCGCACAGATACGCAGTATTTT.

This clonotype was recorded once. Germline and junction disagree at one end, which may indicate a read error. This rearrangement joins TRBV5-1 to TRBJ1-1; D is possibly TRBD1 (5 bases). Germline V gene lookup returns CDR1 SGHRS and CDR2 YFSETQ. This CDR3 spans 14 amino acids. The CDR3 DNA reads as TGCGCCAGCAGCTCCGGGACCGGTAACACTGATGCTTTCTTT. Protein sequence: CASSSGTGNTDAFF.

The CDR3 nucleotides read TGTGCCAGCAGTATTGGCCGGGGCAATCAGCCCCAGCATTTT. Translation: CASSIGRGNQPQHF. The chain uses TRBV12-3 or TRBV12-4 and TRBJ1-5; D remains ambiguous. The CDR3 loop spans 14 amino acids. Trimming stripped 5 bases from V and 2 bases from J, with 10 bases between.

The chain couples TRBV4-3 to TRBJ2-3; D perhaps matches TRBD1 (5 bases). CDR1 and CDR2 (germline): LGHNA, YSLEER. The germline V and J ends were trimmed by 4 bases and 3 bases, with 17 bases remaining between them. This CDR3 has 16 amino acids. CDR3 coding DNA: TGCGCCAGCAGCCGAGGTAGTGACAGAAAGACAGATACGCAGTATTTT. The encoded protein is CASSRGSDRKTDTQYF.

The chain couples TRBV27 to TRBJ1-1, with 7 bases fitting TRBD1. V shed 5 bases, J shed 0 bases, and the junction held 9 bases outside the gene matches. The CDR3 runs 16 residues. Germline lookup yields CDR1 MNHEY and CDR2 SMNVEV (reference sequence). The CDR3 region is CASSIYPGQMNTEAFF. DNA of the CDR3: TGTGCCAGCAGTATATATCCGGGACAGATGAACACTGAAGCTTTCTTT.

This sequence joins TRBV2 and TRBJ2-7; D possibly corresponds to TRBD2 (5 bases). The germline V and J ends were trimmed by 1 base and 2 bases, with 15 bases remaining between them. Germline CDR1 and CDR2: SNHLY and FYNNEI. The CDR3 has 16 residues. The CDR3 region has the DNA TGTGCCAGCAGTGAAGTGAGGGCAGGTAATCCCTACGAGCAGTACGTC. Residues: CASSEVRAGNPYEQYV.

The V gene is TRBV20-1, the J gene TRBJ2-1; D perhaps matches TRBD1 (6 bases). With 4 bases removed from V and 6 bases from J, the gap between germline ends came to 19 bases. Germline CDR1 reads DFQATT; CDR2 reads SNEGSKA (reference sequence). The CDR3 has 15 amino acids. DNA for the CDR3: TGCAGTGCTACAGGGGCGGCTGAATTTATCAATGAGCAGTTCTTC. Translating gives CSATGAAEFINEQFF.

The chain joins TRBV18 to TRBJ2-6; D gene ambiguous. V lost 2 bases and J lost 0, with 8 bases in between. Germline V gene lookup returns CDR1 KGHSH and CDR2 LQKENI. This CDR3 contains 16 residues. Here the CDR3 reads CASSPYVNSGANVLTF. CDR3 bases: TGTGCCAGCTCACCATACGTTAACTCTGGGGCCAACGTCCTGACTTTC.

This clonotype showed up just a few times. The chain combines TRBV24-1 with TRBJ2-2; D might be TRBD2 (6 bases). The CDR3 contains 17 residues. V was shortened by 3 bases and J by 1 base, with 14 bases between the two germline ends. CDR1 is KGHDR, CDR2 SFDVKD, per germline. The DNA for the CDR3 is TGTGCCACCAGTGATCCTTCGGGGGACCTGAACACCGGGGAGCTGTTTTTT. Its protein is CATSDPSGDLNTGELFF.

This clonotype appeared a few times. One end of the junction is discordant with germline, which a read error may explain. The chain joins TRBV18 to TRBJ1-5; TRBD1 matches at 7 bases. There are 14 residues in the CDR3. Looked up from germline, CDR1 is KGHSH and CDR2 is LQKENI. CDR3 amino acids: CASPPGGSNQPQHF. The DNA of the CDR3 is TGTGCCAGCCCACCAGGGGGATCGAATCAGCCCCAGCATTTT.

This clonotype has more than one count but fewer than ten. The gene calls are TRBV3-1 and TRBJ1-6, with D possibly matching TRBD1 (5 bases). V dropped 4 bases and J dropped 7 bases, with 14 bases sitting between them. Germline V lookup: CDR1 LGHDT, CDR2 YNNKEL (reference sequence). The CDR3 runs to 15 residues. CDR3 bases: TGTGCCAGCAGCCCTCTAAGGCGGGGGAATTCACCCCTCCACTTT. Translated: CASSPLRRGNSPLHF.

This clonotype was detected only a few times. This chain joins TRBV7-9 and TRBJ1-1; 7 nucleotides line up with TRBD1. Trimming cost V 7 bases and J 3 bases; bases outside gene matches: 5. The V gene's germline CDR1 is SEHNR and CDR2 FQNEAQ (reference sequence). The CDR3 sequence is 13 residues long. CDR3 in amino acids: CASNLQGYTEAFF. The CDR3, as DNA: TGTGCCAGCAACCTACAGGGGTACACTGAAGCTTTCTTT.

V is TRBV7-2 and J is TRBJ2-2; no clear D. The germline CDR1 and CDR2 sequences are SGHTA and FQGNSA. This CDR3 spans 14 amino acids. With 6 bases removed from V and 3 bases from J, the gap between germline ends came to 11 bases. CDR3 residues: CASRTGPHTGELFF. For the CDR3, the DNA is TGTGCCAGCAGGACCGGGCCTCACACCGGGGAGCTGTTTTTT. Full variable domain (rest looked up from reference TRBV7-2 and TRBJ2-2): GAGVSQSPSNKVTEKGKDVELRCDPISGHTALYWYRQSLGQGLEFLIYFQGNSAPDKSGLPSDRFSAERTGGSVSTLTIQRTQQEDSAVYLCASRTGPHTGELFFGEGSRLTVL.

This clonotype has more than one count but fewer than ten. DNA for the CDR3: TGCGCCAGCAGCCAAGAAGGCCTCTCTGGGGCCAACGTCCTGACTTTC. Its protein is CASSQEGLSGANVLTF. This sequence joins TRBV4-3 and TRBJ2-6; D ambiguous. The V end lost 0 bases, the J end lost 0 bases, and 6 bases lay between the germline ends. The CDR3 has 16 amino acids. Germline V gene lookup returns CDR1 LGHNA and CDR2 YSLEER.